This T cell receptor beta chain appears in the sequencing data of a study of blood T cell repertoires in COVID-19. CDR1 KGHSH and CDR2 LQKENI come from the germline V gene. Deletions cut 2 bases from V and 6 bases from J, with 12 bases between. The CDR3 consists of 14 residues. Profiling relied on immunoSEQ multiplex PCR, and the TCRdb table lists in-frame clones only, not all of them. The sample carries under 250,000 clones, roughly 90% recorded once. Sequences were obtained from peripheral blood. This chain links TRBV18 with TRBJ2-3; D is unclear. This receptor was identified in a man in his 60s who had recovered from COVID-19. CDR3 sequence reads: CASSPSTPGDTQYF. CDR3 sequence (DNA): TGTGCCAGCTCACCATCTACCCCCGGTGATACGCAGTATTTT. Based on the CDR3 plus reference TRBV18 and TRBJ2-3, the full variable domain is NAGVMQNPRHLVRRRGQEARLRCSPMKGHSHVYWYRQLPEEGLKFMVYLQKENIIDESGMPKERFSAEFPKEGPSILRIQQVVRGDSAAYFCASSPSTPGDTQYFGPGTRLTVL.